This T cell receptor (beta chain) originates from a study of blood T cell repertoires in COVID-19 (dated by TCRdb to the early 2020s). Notes on the research overall: The collaborator samples originated in the United States, Italy and Spain and spanned the acute and convalescent phases of COVID-19. The repertoires were made available in a free public database intended to serve as a resource for research on the immune response to SARS-CoV-2. Where available, HLA class I and class II types were taken from metadata supplied by the sample provider and were not determined by assay-based typing. The samples were drawn from two sources: the first 160 participants of the ongoing ImmuneRACE study, and over 1,000 subjects contributed by 6 global collaborators. The material from the prospective study consisted of cDNA or gDNA derived from T cells, B-cell-depleted T cells, or PBMCs. Nearly every sample came with metadata listing a de-identified subject ID, COVID-19 status, age in years and sex. Subjects who had been exposed to COVID-19, were actively infected with it, or had recovered from it provided the deeply sampled blood TCRbeta repertoires that made up the dataset.

Enrolling through a virtual design, the prospective study's participants ranged in age from roughly 18 to 90 years and lived across about two dozen United States geographic areas. In the prospective study, cohorts were assigned on the basis of participant-reported clinical history obtained from a screening survey and a study questionnaire. Exposed participants were defined as having been in contact with someone with a PCR-confirmed or clinician-diagnosed COVID-19 case within 2 weeks of study entry. Mobile phlebotomists in the prospective study collected whole blood, serum and a nasopharyngeal or oropharyngeal swab from every participant. Participants in the prospective study had the option to provide additional blood draws and questionnaires over a 2-month period. Before DNA extraction, prospective study blood samples were shipped either frozen or at room temperature. TCRbeta CDR3 regions were amplified from genomic DNA using the immunoSEQ Assay, a bias-controlled multiplex PCR. The original methods were these. The number of nucleated cells in each sample was estimated from the amplification of reference gene primers within the assay. To quantify the absolute abundance of each unique TCRbeta CDR3 rearrangement, sequence reads were collapsed and filtered. Productive Simpson clonality was computed per sample as the square root of Simpson's diversity index over productive rearrangements. Sourced from immuneACCESS, this table was stored by TCRdb with only in-frame sequences that have V and J called. A share of the clones is absent; for the studies checked, an unresolved V gene accounts for under half, and the remainder has no known explanation. The DNA was the basis for D and trimming; V, J and clone size are from that table. This sample is represented by some 270,000 clones; about 90% of them were singletons. The leading ten clones occupy 3.1% of the sample.

Remarks on this clone: Its antigen remains unidentified. Base qualities are not recorded, but no much larger clone differs from it by a single base.

Broad study findings and their caveats: Clinical and demographic metadata were provided uncurated, with the amount varying by source and participant.

Measured from the cysteine to the phenylalanine, the CDR3 is 16 residues long. Only the CDR3 DNA is retained, 48 bases long and in frame from the first base. CDR1 and CDR2 (SGDLS, YYNGEE) derive from the germline V gene. At the junction V is shortened by 3 bases and J by 8 bases, with 18 bases in between. This TCR came from a woman aged 40 to 55 who had been exposed to COVID-19. Sequencing was done on a sample of PBMCs or T cells enriched from blood (not recorded which). The receptor chain draws on TRBV9 and TRBJ1-6, with TRBD1 as a weak D call on 6 bases. The base sequence is TGTGCCAGCAGCGCGGGATCGGGGGGCGACGATTCACCCCTCCACTTT. The resulting protein is CASSAGSGGDDSPLHF.